Sequencing of this T cell receptor (beta chain) was carried out in a study of T cells expressing NK-cell markers. Study results and limitations: Top CD8+ clonotypes included the dominant CD3+CD56+NKG2C+ clonotypes in several donors.

A word on this clonotype: Its antigen is undetermined.

For each CDR3 protein, TCRdb gives one entry from its re-call of the 5' RACE reads, without DNA. Here the sample table reports 400,000 to 450,000 distinct CDR3 sequences. Per germline, CDR1 SGHRS and CDR2 YFSETQ. This CDR3 contains 12 residues. This chain links TRBV5-1 with TRBJ1-1. This clonotype originated in a woman aged 18 to 75 in good health. Sequencing was performed on blood T cells: a sorted CD56 or NKG2C T cell subset, CD4+ or CD8+ T cells, or bulk PBMC T cells (not recorded which). The CDR3: CASSLEFTEAFF.